What follows are 22 T cell receptor beta chains derived from one specimen sequenced in a study of T-cell memory formation after mild COVID-19 (dated by TCRdb to about 2021). Library prep was done by 5' RACE. The sequencer was an Illumina NovaSeq 6000. The raw public reads went through TCRdb reprocessing: fastp at Q25, MiXCR clone calling, in-frame beta chains kept. Under each unique CDR3 protein, matching rows form one entry showing the most common genes and DNA. In all, the sample holds roughly 580,000 distinct CDR3 sequences, and 15% to 20% of those were seen once. 12% of the sample lies in the top ten. Material: PBMCs or a T cell subset sorted from them (not recorded which). The receptors originated from an adult woman who had mild COVID-19 (a few samples of this study predate the infection). The sample titles of this study are shuffled in the database, so cell type and time point are left out; the donor was told from shared clones.

The table lists this clonotype with a few counts. The gene calls are TRBV12-3 or TRBV12-4 and TRBJ1-1; D possibly corresponds to TRBD1 (6 bases). The V end lost 7 bases, the J end lost 11 bases, and 23 bases lay between the germline ends. This CDR3 spans 14 amino acids. CDR3 protein: CASIFLGSRGYAFF. CDR3 nucleotide sequence: TGTGCCAGCATTTTCCTAGGGTCAAGGGGGTATGCTTTCTTT.

The J gene is TRBJ2-3, the V gene TRBV5-1, with no clear D. Trimming took off 4 bases at V and 3 bases at J, with 15 bases between the two ends. Germline CDR1 SGHRS, CDR2 YFSETQ. This CDR3 has 15 amino acids. The DNA of the CDR3 is TGCGCCAGCAGCCATGGACCCCCCAAGACAGATACGCAGTATTTT. It encodes CASSHGPPKTDTQYF.

This clonotype was observed a handful of times. V and J are TRBV5-1 and TRBJ2-2; D perhaps matches TRBD2 (6 bases). This CDR3 has 16 amino acids. The V and J ends lost 0 bases and 4 bases respectively, with 13 bases between them. CDR1 is SGHRS, CDR2 YFSETQ, per germline. CDR3 region: CASSLAGGLGTGELFF. CDR3 DNA sequence: TGCGCCAGCAGCTTGGCCGGAGGGTTGGGCACCGGGGAGCTGTTTTTT. The full variable domain, with the rest looked up from reference TRBV5-1 and TRBJ2-2, is KAGVTQTPRYLIKTRGQQVTLSCSPISGHRSVSWYQQTPGQGLQFLFEYFSETQRNKGNFPGRFSGRQFSNSRSEMNVSTLELGDSALYLCASSLAGGLGTGELFFGEGSRLTVL.

This chain links TRBV19 with TRBJ1-1; D may be TRBD1 (6 bases). Trimming took off 5 bases at V and 4 bases at J, with 17 bases between the two ends. This CDR3 spans 15 amino acids. Germline CDR1 LNHDA, CDR2 SQIVND (reference sequence). CDR3: CASSPNRDSLTEAFF. In DNA form, the CDR3 reads TGTGCCAGTAGTCCGAACAGGGATTCCCTCACTGAAGCTTTCTTT.

The chain combines TRBV5-1 with TRBJ2-7; tentatively, D is TRBD1 or TRBD2 (6 bases each). V dropped 5 bases and J dropped 4 bases, with 19 bases sitting between them. The germline gives CDR1 SGHRS, CDR2 YFSETQ. There are 15 residues in the CDR3. The DNA of the CDR3 is TGCGCCAGCAGTCCAAGGGGGGACCGTTGGTACGAGCAGTACTTC. Translating gives CASSPRGDRWYEQYF. The full variable domain, rest sourced from reference TRBV5-1 and TRBJ2-7, is KAGVTQTPRYLIKTRGQQVTLSCSPISGHRSVSWYQQTPGQGLQFLFEYFSETQRNKGNFPGRFSGRQFSNSRSEMNVSTLELGDSALYLCASSPRGDRWYEQYFGPGTRLTVT.

The rearrangement joins TRBV14 to TRBJ1-1; D remains ambiguous. Germline loops: CDR1 SGHDN, CDR2 FVKESK. The CDR3 length is 10 residues. The V and J ends lost 1 base and 11 bases respectively, with 5 bases between them. CDR3 in DNA: TGTGCCAGCAGCCAAGTATTTGCTTTCTTT. Translated, it gives CASSQVFAFF.

This chain links TRBV6-5 with TRBJ1-5, with 10 positions matching TRBD1. Germline CDR1 and CDR2: MNHEY and SVGAGI. The CDR3 extends over 16 amino acids. The ends lost 6 bases at V and 3 bases at J; junction bases unmatched: 8. The CDR3 coding sequence is TGTGCCAGCAGGGCCCGGGACAGGGGATTCAATCAGCCCCAGCATTTT. As protein: CASRARDRGFNQPQHF.

This chain joins TRBV12-3 or TRBV12-4 and TRBJ1-2; maybe TRBD1 (5 bases). Trimming left V 5 bases short and J 2 bases short, with 15 bases between. This CDR3 spans 15 amino acids. The CDR3: CASSRAGGQNYGYTF. Here the CDR3 DNA reads TGTGCCAGCAGTCGGGCTGGGGGTCAGAACTATGGCTACACCTTC.

The chain employs TRBV3-1 and TRBJ2-5; possibly TRBD1 for D (5 bases). Trimming shortened V by 3 bases and J by 3 bases, and 8 bases separated the two germline ends. Germline V lookup: CDR1 LGHDT, CDR2 YNNKEL (reference sequence). The CDR3 runs to 13 residues. DNA of the CDR3: TGTGCCAGCAGCCAGGGGCAGGAAGAGACCCAGTACTTC. This translates into CASSQGQEETQYF.

This clonotype has just a few counts. The J gene is TRBJ1-4, the V gene TRBV7-9, with D tentatively TRBD1 (6 bases). CDR3 length: 15 amino acids. Trimming took off 5 bases at V and 0 bases at J, with 10 bases between the two ends. Germline lookup yields CDR1 SEHNR and CDR2 FQNEAQ (reference sequence). The CDR3 spells CASSRGGSTNEKLFF. CDR3 nucleotide sequence: TGTGCCAGCAGCCGAGGGGGATCAACTAATGAAAAACTGTTTTTT.

In its sample, this clonotype was seen many times. This chain joins TRBV11-2 and TRBJ2-1; D is uncertain. The CDR3 loop spans 16 amino acids. Germline CDR1 reads SGHAT; CDR2 reads FQNNGV. The ends were cut back, 4 bases at V and 2 bases at J, with 15 bases in the middle. CDR3 coding DNA: TGTGCCAGCAGCTCCCCGGGCCGACCGCCCTACAATGAGCAGTTCTTC. Protein product: CASSSPGRPPYNEQFF.

The sample holds a few counts of this clonotype. The J gene is TRBJ1-1, the V gene TRBV20-1; 10 nucleotides align to TRBD1. After removal of 2 bases from V and 5 bases from J, the junction contained 8 bases not matched to a gene. This CDR3 has 15 amino acids. The germline gives CDR1 DFQATT, CDR2 SNEGSKA (reference sequence). The CDR3 spells CSARRVGQGGTEAFF. The CDR3 DNA is TGCAGTGCTAGAAGGGTCGGACAGGGGGGAACTGAAGCTTTCTTT.

This clonotype was found many times. This chain uses TRBV6-5 with TRBJ2-3; no clear D. V dropped 2 bases and J dropped 0 bases, with 6 bases sitting between them. Looked up from germline, CDR1 is MNHEY and CDR2 is SVGAGI. CDR3 length: 14 residues. The CDR3 sequence: CASSYGSSTDTQYF. In nucleotides, the CDR3 is TGTGCCAGCAGTTACGGGTCAAGCACAGATACGCAGTATTTT.

In its sample, this clonotype was seen many times. This chain uses TRBV4-3 with TRBJ2-1; D gene uncertain. Germline V gene lookup returns CDR1 LGHNA and CDR2 YSLEER. The V gene lost 0 bases and the J gene lost 0 bases, with 9 bases spanning the gap. This CDR3 is built from 16 residues. Here the CDR3 DNA reads TGCGCCAGCAGCCAAGATTTTCGGACCTCCTACAATGAGCAGTTCTTC. Translated, it gives CASSQDFRTSYNEQFF.

This clonotype has just a few counts. CDR3 nucleotides: TGTGCCAGCAGCTTAGCGTCTGGACAACAATACGAGCAGTACTTC. This sequence encodes CASSLASGQQYEQYF. J is TRBJ2-7 and V is TRBV7-2, with a weak D call TRBD1 (5 bases). There are 15 residues in the CDR3. The germline CDR1 and CDR2 sequences are SGHTA and FQGNSA. The ends were cut back, 0 bases at V and 4 bases at J, with 13 bases in the middle. Using reference TRBV7-2 and TRBJ2-7 for the parts outside the CDR3, the full variable domain is GAGVSQSPSNKVTEKGKDVELRCDPISGHTALYWYRQSLGQGLEFLIYFQGNSAPDKSGLPSDRFSAERTGGSVSTLTIQRTQQEDSAVYLCASSLASGQQYEQYFGPGTRLTVT.

A few counts support this clonotype. This rearrangement joins TRBV11-3 to TRBJ1-1; 7 positions agree with TRBD1. V was pared by 5 bases and J by 7 bases, with 13 bases of the junction left unmatched. The CDR3 totals 15 residues. Germline CDR1 SGHNT, CDR2 YENEEA. The CDR3 region is CASSPGRGPWVEAFF. The CDR3 nucleotides read TGTGCCAGCAGCCCCGGGAGGGGGCCATGGGTTGAAGCTTTCTTT.

The rearrangement joins TRBV5-1 to TRBJ2-3; D not resolved. Germline lookup yields CDR1 SGHRS and CDR2 YFSETQ. Trimming removed 0 bases from V and 0 bases from J, with 17 bases in between. The CDR3 runs to 18 residues. The CDR3 spells CASSLDFPMGSSTDTQYF. The CDR3 DNA follows: TGCGCCAGCAGCTTGGACTTCCCCATGGGGTCTAGCACAGATACGCAGTATTTT.

This clonotype was seen a handful of times. The chain is built from TRBV29-1 and TRBJ2-1, with 9 positions matching TRBD2. The CDR3 sequence is 15 residues long. V lost 3 bases, J lost 9 bases, and 12 bases stayed unmatched. Germline CDR1 and CDR2: SQVTM and ANQGSEA. The CDR3 DNA follows: TGCAGCGTTGATTCGTTAGCGGGAGTAGTTCGTGAGCAGTTCTTC. Translated: CSVDSLAGVVREQFF.

This chain connects TRBV7-2 to TRBJ2-1; the match to TRBD2 covers 14 bases. This CDR3 is built from 16 residues. V shed 5 bases, J shed 7 bases, and the junction held 7 bases outside the gene matches. CDR1 and CDR2 (germline): SGHTA, FQGNSA. The CDR3 DNA is TGTGCCAGCAGCGCCGACGGGACTAGCGGGAGAAATGAGCAGTTCTTC. Translating it yields CASSADGTSGRNEQFF.

This chain connects TRBV4-2 to TRBJ1-5; tentatively, D is TRBD1 (5 bases). The CDR3 is 14 residues long. Trimming cost V 4 bases and J 5 bases, with 12 bases left between them. Germline V gene data show CDR1 as LGHNA and CDR2 as YNFKEQ. DNA of the CDR3: TGTGCCAGCAGCCCGAGCGGGGGAGATCAGCCCCAGCATTTT. Residues: CASSPSGGDQPQHF.

This clonotype turned up a few times. The rearrangement joins TRBV12-3 or TRBV12-4 to TRBJ2-1, with D tentatively TRBD2 (6 bases). This CDR3 has 16 residues. V was pared by 6 bases and J by 4 bases, with 19 bases between. CDR3 in DNA: TGTGCCAGCAGCCCCGAGGGGAGGCCTTTTTACAATGAGCAGTTCTTC. It translates to CASSPEGRPFYNEQFF.

A few counts support this clonotype. The chain couples TRBV5-1 to TRBJ2-5; 7 positions agree with TRBD2. With 0 bases clipped from V and 5 bases from J, the junction kept 7 bases outside the gene matches. From germline, CDR1 is SGHRS and CDR2 YFSETQ. There are 15 residues in the CDR3. CDR3 DNA: TGCGCCAGCAGCTTGGGGACTAGGAAGGAGGAGACCCAGTACTTC. Protein: CASSLGTRKEETQYF.